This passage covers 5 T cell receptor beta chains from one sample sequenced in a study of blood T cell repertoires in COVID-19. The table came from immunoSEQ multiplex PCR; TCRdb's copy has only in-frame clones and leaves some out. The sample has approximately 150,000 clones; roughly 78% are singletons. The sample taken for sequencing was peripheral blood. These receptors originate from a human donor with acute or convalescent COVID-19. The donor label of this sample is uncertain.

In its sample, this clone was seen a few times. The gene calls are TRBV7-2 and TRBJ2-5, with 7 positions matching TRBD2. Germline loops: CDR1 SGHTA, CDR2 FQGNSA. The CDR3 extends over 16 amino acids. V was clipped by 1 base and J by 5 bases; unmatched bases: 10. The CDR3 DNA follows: TGTGCCAGCAGCTTAGACGACATCAGGGAGGGGGAGACCCAGTACTTC. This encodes CASSLDDIREGETQYF.

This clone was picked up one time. CDR3 DNA sequence: TGTGCCTGGAGTGTACAGGGGTCAGGGGGCGTGAGTGGCTACACCTTC. It is translated as CAWSVQGSGGVSGYTF. The chain is built from TRBV30 and TRBJ1-2; 8 nucleotides agree with TRBD1. After removal of 0 bases from V and 7 bases from J, the junction contained 13 bases not matched to a gene. There are 16 residues in the CDR3. Looked up from germline, CDR1 is GTSNPN and CDR2 is SVGIG (reference sequence).

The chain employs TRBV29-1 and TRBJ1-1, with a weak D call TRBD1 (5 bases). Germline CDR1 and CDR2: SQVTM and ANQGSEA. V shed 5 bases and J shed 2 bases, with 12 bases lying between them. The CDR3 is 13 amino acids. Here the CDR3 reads CSVRAQGNTEAFF. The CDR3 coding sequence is TGCAGCGTTCGAGCCCAGGGAAACACTGAAGCTTTCTTT.

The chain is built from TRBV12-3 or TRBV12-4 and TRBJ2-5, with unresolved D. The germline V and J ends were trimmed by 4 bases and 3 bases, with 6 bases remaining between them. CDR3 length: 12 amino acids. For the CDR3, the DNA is TGTGCCAGCAGTTACACAGAAGAGACCCAGTACTTC. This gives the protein CASSYTEETQYF.

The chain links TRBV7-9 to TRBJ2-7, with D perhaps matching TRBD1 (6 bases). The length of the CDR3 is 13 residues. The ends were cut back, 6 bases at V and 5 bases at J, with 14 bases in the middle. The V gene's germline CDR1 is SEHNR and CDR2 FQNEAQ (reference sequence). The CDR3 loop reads CASSRNRDHEQYF. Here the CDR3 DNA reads TGTGCCAGCAGTAGAAACAGGGATCACGAGCAGTACTTC.